These T cell receptor beta chains were read from a single sample in a study of a mutant IDH1 vaccine in newly diagnosed glioma. Assay: immunoSEQ multiplex PCR; the TCRdb copy retains only in-frame clones and omits some. The sample carries about 46,000 clones, around three quarters recorded once. The sequencing used PBMCs, collected from a glioma patient treated with radiotherapy, temozolomide or both. The receptors were gathered from a woman aged 40 to 50 with glioma. Both conserved end residues are part of each CDR3. Fields, in order: clone size, J gene, D gene, V gene, CDR3 DNA, CDR3 protein. The D gene is left open where the match is weak. Not all rows give a size; the values are once, few, many and, for expanded clones, a class.

>NA|TRBJ1-4|NA|TRBV6-6
TGTGCCAGCACCCCGCGCTCAAATGAAAAACTGTTTTTT
CASTPRSNEKLFF
>NA|TRBJ2-1|NA|TRBV5-1
TGCGCCAGCAGAGGGGTCTCCTACAATGAGCAGTTCTTC
CASRGVSYNEQFF
>NA|TRBJ1-5|NA|TRBV6-1
TGTGCCAGCAGTGAAGCTCCCTGGGGGGGACCCCAGCATTTT
CASSEAPWGGPQHF
>NA|TRBJ2-7|NA|TRBV7-2
TGTGCCAGCAGCTTAGTAGGCCGGAGGAAAGCCTACGAGCAGTACTTC
CASSLVGRRKAYEQYF
>NA|TRBJ1-5|NA|TRBV12-5
TGTGCTAGTGGTTTGGTACTGGGTCAGGTGGGTAATAGCAATCAGCCCCAGCATTTT
CASGLVLGQVGNSNQPQHF
>NA|TRBJ2-5|TRBD2|TRBV18
TGTGCCAGCTCACCATTGGTAGCGGGGGCCCAAGGGGAGACCCAGTACTTC
CASSPLVAGAQGETQYF
>NA|TRBJ1-3|NA|TRBV5-4
TGTGCCAGCAGCTTGGCCACCGCAGCTGGAAACACCATATATTTT
CASSLATAAGNTIYF
>NA|TRBJ2-7|NA|TRBV20-1
TGCAGTGCTAGTGGGGGGGAGCAGTACTTC
CSASGGEQYF
>NA|TRBJ2-7|TRBD2|TRBV4-3
TGCGCCAGCAGCCAAGCGGCCGGGACTAGCTACGAGCAGTACTTC
CASSQAAGTSYEQYF
>NA|TRBJ2-7|NA|TRBV6-6
TGTGCCAGCACCGAGACGGCCTACGAGCAGTACTTC
CASTETAYEQYF
>NA|TRBJ1-4|NA|TRBV6-8
TGTGCCAGCAGTTACCCGACCTACCGAGATAATGAAAAACTGTTTTTT
CASSYPTYRDNEKLFF
>NA|TRBJ1-1|NA|TRBV29-1
TGCAGCGTCCAAGCCCAGCCCGGAAAAGAGAGGGCTTTCTTT
CSVQAQPGKERAFF
>NA|TRBJ2-3|TRBD2|TRBV4-2
TGTGCCAGCAGCCCCGGGACTAGCGGGGGCACAGATACGCAGTATTTT
CASSPGTSGGTDTQYF
>NA|TRBJ1-2|NA|TRBV6-6
TGTGCCAGCAGCCCCGACGAGTTCAACTATGGCTACACCTTC
CASSPDEFNYGYTF
>NA|TRBJ1-5|NA|TRBV27
TGTGCCAGCAGTTTGGACCGACTCGACGGGCAGCCCCAGCATTTT
CASSLDRLDGQPQHF
>NA|TRBJ1-1|NA|TRBV5-1
TGCGCCAGCAGCCTCGGTTGGGACACTGAAGCTTTCTTT
CASSLGWDTEAFF
>medium-sized|TRBJ1-3|NA|TRBV15
TGTGCCACCAGCAGAGAGGAAGGTATGAGGTCTGGAAACACCATATATTTT
CATSREEGMRSGNTIYF
>NA|TRBJ1-1|NA|TRBV7-3
TGTGCCAGCAGCTTATCGACAGCTATGAACACTGAAGCTTTCTTT
CASSLSTAMNTEAFF
>NA|TRBJ1-2|TRBD1|TRBV6-1
TGTGCCAGCAGCGACAGGGTTAACTATGGCTACACCTTC
CASSDRVNYGYTF
>once|TRBJ2-2|NA|TRBV7-7
TGTGCTAGCAGCTTAGAGGCTAGTATTGACGGGGAGCTGTTTTTT
CASSLEASIDGELFF
>NA|TRBJ1-2|TRBD1|TRBV18
TGTGCCAGCTCTCCCGGACAGGGCAAAGGCTATGGCTACACCTTC
CASSPGQGKGYGYTF
>NA|TRBJ1-1|NA|TRBV6-5
TGTGCCAGCAGTTACAAAGGGACGGGGAACACTGAAGCTTTCTTT
CASSYKGTGNTEAFF
>NA|TRBJ1-1|NA|TRBV2
TGTGCCAGCAGCAGTGGCGTCGGAATAATTAACACTGAAGCTTTCTTT
CASSSGVGIINTEAFF
>NA|TRBJ1-6|TRBD1|TRBV30
TGTGCCTGGACCCCAGGACAGGGGGCTGGATCACCCCTCCACTTT
CAWTPGQGAGSPLHF
>few|TRBJ1-5|TRBD1|TRBV2
TGTGCCAGCCAGTCCAGGGGGAATCAGCCCCAGCATTTT
CASQSRGNQPQHF
>once|TRBJ1-1|TRBD1|TRBV13
TGTGCCAGCAGCTTGGAACAGGGGGCGAGGGGGACTGAAGCTTTCTTT
CASSLEQGARGTEAFF
>once|TRBJ1-2|TRBD1|TRBV2
TGTGCCACCCAAACCGGGACAGCCGAGAGGTGGGACTACACCTTC
CATQTGTAERWDYTF
>NA|TRBJ2-5|NA|TRBV29-1
TGCAGCGCCTATCTTTCCTTCGCCCACATTCCGGGGAGCCCAGAGACCCAGTACTTC
CSAYLSFAHIPGSPETQYF
>NA|TRBJ1-1|TRBD1|TRBV6-6
TGTGCCAGCCCCGGGACAGGGAACGGTATGAACACTGAAGCTTTCTTT
CASPGTGNGMNTEAFF
>NA|TRBJ1-1|NA|TRBV9
TGTGCCAGCAGCCCCCGTCCCCAGACTGAAGCTTTCTTT
CASSPRPQTEAFF
>NA|TRBJ2-7|NA|TRBV19
TGTGCCAGTAGTATTGATGGCCACGAGCAGTACTTC
CASSIDGHEQYF
>once|TRBJ2-7|NA|TRBV5-1
TGCGCCAGCAGCTCCTCCTCCTACGAGCAGTACTTC
CASSSSSYEQYF
>NA|TRBJ2-3|NA|TRBV2
TGTGCCAGCACCAGGGAGCATCACCGTAGCACAGATACGCAGTATTTT
CASTREHHRSTDTQYF
>NA|TRBJ1-2|TRBD1|TRBV27
TGTGCCAGCAGTTTCACAGACAGGGCTGGCTATGGCTACACCTTC
CASSFTDRAGYGYTF
>NA|TRBJ1-3|NA|TRBV4-2
TGTGCCAGCAGCCAAGTTGGGGACAATGTGCGAAACACCATATATTTT
CASSQVGDNVRNTIYF
>NA|TRBJ1-1|TRBD1|TRBV28
TGTGCCAGCAGTTTATCGACAGGGTGGAACACTGAAGCTTTCTTT
CASSLSTGWNTEAFF
>NA|TRBJ1-2|NA|TRBV21-1
TGTGCCAGCAGCATCCCGTTACGACAGGGGGCGAACTATGGCTACACCTTC
CASSIPLRQGANYGYTF
>NA|TRBJ1-2|NA|TRBV27
TGTGCCAGCAGTTTATCCCGGGTTCGCGCTGGCTACACCTTC
CASSLSRVRAGYTF
>NA|TRBJ2-7|NA|TRBV5-1
TGCGCCAGCAGCAGGGATGACAGTTACGAGCAGTACTTC
CASSRDDSYEQYF
>NA|TRBJ2-3|TRBD2|TRBV29-1
TGCAGCGTTGAAGATACAGCGGGGGGGCCGCCAGATACGCAGTATTTT
CSVEDTAGGPPDTQYF
>NA|TRBJ1-4|TRBD1|TRBV11-2
TGTGCCAGCAGCAGAGGGGGCGCCGGTGAAAAACTGTTTTTT
CASSRGGAGEKLFF
>NA|TRBJ2-5|NA|TRBV30
TGTGCCTGGACTCCCGGCCGAGGGAGGACCCAGTACTTC
CAWTPGRGRTQYF
>NA|TRBJ2-3|NA|TRBV30
TGTGCCTGGAGGTCGGGACGCTTGGGCACAGATACGCAGTATTTT
CAWRSGRLGTDTQYF
>NA|TRBJ1-2|NA|TRBV18
TGTGCCAGCTCACCTTCTCAGGGAAACTATGGCTACACCTTC
CASSPSQGNYGYTF
>few|TRBJ1-1|NA|TRBV11-2
TGTGCCAGCAGAAGCGGACGCGGTCGGAGTTTCTTT
CASRSGRGRSFF
>NA|TRBJ1-2|NA|TRBV4-3
TGCGCCAGCAGCCAAGACGGGCAGGGATATGGCTACACCTTC
CASSQDGQGYGYTF